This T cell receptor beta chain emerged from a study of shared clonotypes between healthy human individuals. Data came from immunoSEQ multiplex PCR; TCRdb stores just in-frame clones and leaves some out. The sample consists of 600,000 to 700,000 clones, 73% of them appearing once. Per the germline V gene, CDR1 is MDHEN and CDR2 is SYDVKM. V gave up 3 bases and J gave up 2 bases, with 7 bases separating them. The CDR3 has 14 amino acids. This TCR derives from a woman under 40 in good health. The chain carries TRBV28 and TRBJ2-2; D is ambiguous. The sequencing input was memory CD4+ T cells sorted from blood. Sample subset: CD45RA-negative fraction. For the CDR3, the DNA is TGTGCCAGCAGTTTCTACAGCAACACCGGGGAGCTGTTTTTT. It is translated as CASSFYSNTGELFF.